This T cell receptor beta chain was found in a study of tumor-infiltrating lymphocytes in localized non-small cell lung cancer. The CDR3 spans 17 residues. Germline V gene lookup returns CDR1 SGDLS and CDR2 YYNGEE. V lost 0 bases to trimming and J lost 4 bases, with 18 bases between them. Libraries were prepared by immunoSEQ multiplex PCR; TCRdb keeps only in-frame clonotypes and omits some of them. The data contain roughly 12,000 clones, roughly 84% of them singletons. The TCR was taken from a human donor with non-small cell lung cancer. Sequenced material: lung tumor tissue. The chain is built from TRBV9 and TRBJ2-3; D is perhaps TRBD2 (5 bases). The CDR3 spells CASSVGGSSWGADTQYF. The CDR3 DNA reads TGTGCCAGCAGCGTAGGGGGATCCTCCTGGGGAGCAGATACGCAGTATTTT.